This T cell receptor beta chain originates from a study of radiotherapy plus CTLA-4 blockade in lung cancer (dated by TCRdb to the late 2010s). Turning to the overall study: Among enrolled patients, about 17% had an objective response and approximately 30% reached disease control.

Focal radiation therapy combined with CTLA-4 blockade (ipilimumab) was tested in patients with chemo-refractory metastatic non-small-cell lung cancer. Receptor libraries were prepared by the immunoSEQ multiplex PCR assay. Held by TCRdb, this immuneACCESS table contains in-frame sequences only and omits some clones. Under half of the omission traces to an unresolved V gene where checked; the cause of the rest is unknown. Counted in this sample were 95,000 to 150,000 clones; 85% to 90% of them appeared once. Just under 7% of the sample rests with the top ten. Worth noting for this clone: No cognate antigen has been identified for it. No per-base quality is available; no much larger clone lies one base away.

From cysteine to phenylalanine, the CDR3 is 15 amino acids long. The retained sequence is limited to the CDR3, 45 bases, with the frame set at the first base. CDR1 and CDR2 (GTSNPN, SVGIG) derive from the germline V gene (reference sequence). V drops 3 bases and J drops 4 bases, leaving 16 bases in between. General conclusions and limits of the study: The strongest predictors of response were reported to be early dynamic shifts in blood T cell clones along with a rise in serum interferon-beta following radiation. TCR clones derived from tumors expanded in peripheral blood after treatment with radiotherapy and ipilimumab.

The source of this sequence is a human donor with non-small cell lung cancer that progressed on radiotherapy plus ipilimumab. The sequencing here drew on peripheral blood, taken from a patient treated with radiotherapy plus ipilimumab. The chain couples TRBV30 to TRBJ1-5, with a tentative D gene TRBD1 over 6 matching bases. The nucleotides read TGTGCCTGGAGGGAGCAGGGGTTACCTAATCAGCCCCAGCATTTT. Translated, it gives CAWREQGLPNQPQHF.